A single T cell receptor (beta chain) is shown here with its context. The antigen is not known. The V gene lost 0 bases and the J gene lost 2 bases, with 5 bases spanning the gap. Germline V lookup: CDR1 SGHRS, CDR2 YFSETQ. The CDR3 covers 13 residues. This entry is derived from a study of graft-versus-host responses after intestinal transplantation. Regarding the study as a whole: Association was observed between peak circulating GvH clone levels and early post-transplant HvG declines. Among recipient marrow samples, GvH clones were found; some appeared first in ileum or blood.

TCRdb keeps only in-frame clones here, not all; method: immunoSEQ multiplex PCR. Among around 100,000 clones listed, 90% to 95% were seen once. The gene calls are TRBV5-1 and TRBJ1-2; D is undetermined. The receptor was isolated from a human donor who was the organ donor for an intestinal transplant. The specimen comprised unstimulated CD8+ T cells sorted from spleen or lymph node cells, sampled before transplant. The CDR3 DNA follows: TGCGCCAGCAGCTTGGAAGGGAACTATGGCTACACCTTC. As protein: CASSLEGNYGYTF.